One sample yielded the 6 T cell receptor beta chains listed below, sequenced in a study of blood T cell repertoires in COVID-19 (dated by TCRdb to about 2020). Library creation used the immunoSEQ multiplex PCR assay. The immuneACCESS repertoire file appears here via TCRdb, limited to in-frame rearrangements. These files lack a portion of the clones; in checked studies, under half of the deficit traces to unresolved V genes, and the cause of the others is not known. Within this sample are 170,000 or so clones, with around 84% of them counted one time only. The ten largest clones take up about 7.3% of the sample. The specimen was peripheral blood. These receptors were collected from a man between 45 and 60 years old with active or convalescent COVID-19.

The sample holds a few counts of this clone. V gene TRBV5-6 combines with J gene TRBJ2-7; D is possibly TRBD1 (6 bases). CDR3 length: 14 amino acids. The germline V gene encodes CDR1 SGHDT and CDR2 YYEEEE. Trimming took 3 bases from V and 2 from J, leaving 12 bases between them. DNA for the CDR3: TGTGCCAGCAGCTACACAGGGAGTACCTACGAGCAGTACTTC. Its translation is CASSYTGSTYEQYF. The complete variable domain, with remaining parts taken from reference TRBV5-6 and TRBJ2-7, reads DAGVTQSPTHLIKTRGQQVTLRCSPKSGHDTVSWYQQALGQGPQFIFQYYEEEERQRGNFPDRFSGHQFPNYSSELNVNALLLGDSALYLCASSYTGSTYEQYFGPGTRLTVT.

CDR3 loop: CASSTMTGNPFGLFF. In DNA, the CDR3 is TGTGCCAGCAGTACGATGACAGGGAATCCCTTCGGACTGTTTTTT. This rearrangement joins TRBV27 to TRBJ1-4; the match to TRBD1 covers 7 bases. The V and J ends lost 5 bases and 13 bases, in that order; junction bases with no gene match: 16. Per germline, CDR1 MNHEY and CDR2 SMNVEV (reference sequence). This CDR3 has 15 amino acids.

The chain joins TRBV28 to TRBJ1-2, with D perhaps matching TRBD1 (6 bases). The V end lost 4 bases, the J end lost 8 bases, and 29 bases lay between the germline ends. The CDR3 covers 18 residues. CDR1 and CDR2 (germline): MDHEN, SYDVKM. CDR3 residues: CASSYGRWGPLGKGGYTF. The CDR3 coding sequence is TGTGCCAGCAGTTACGGGCGGTGGGGGCCCCTAGGGAAGGGAGGCTACACCTTC.

The J gene is TRBJ1-2, the V gene TRBV7-9, with 7 bases identical to TRBD1. The germline gives CDR1 SEHNR, CDR2 FQNEAQ (reference sequence). J lost 1 base, V lost 7 bases, and 21 bases had no gene match. The CDR3 covers 19 residues. CDR3 protein: CASNLMLGTEHFNNYGYTF. CDR3 bases: TGTGCCAGCAACTTGATGTTAGGGACAGAGCACTTTAATAACTATGGCTACACCTTC.

The chain has TRBV5-1 and TRBJ1-6; the D gene is possibly TRBD1 (6 bases). V was clipped by 4 bases and J by 9 bases, with 17 bases between them. Looked up from germline, CDR1 is SGHRS and CDR2 is YFSETQ. The CDR3 extends over 15 amino acids. As DNA, the CDR3 is TGCGCCAGCAGCAGCGGGACACGGGGGGTTTCACCCCTCCACTTT. Translated: CASSSGTRGVSPLHF.

The chain uses TRBV4-3 and TRBJ2-6; D gene ambiguous. CDR1 and CDR2 from the germline V gene are LGHNA and YSLEER. The CDR3 consists of 15 residues. Trimming cost V 4 bases and J 1 base, with 8 bases left between them. The DNA of the CDR3 is TGCGCCAGCAGCCGCGCACAGTCTGGGGCCAACGTCCTGACTTTC. Residues: CASSRAQSGANVLTF.